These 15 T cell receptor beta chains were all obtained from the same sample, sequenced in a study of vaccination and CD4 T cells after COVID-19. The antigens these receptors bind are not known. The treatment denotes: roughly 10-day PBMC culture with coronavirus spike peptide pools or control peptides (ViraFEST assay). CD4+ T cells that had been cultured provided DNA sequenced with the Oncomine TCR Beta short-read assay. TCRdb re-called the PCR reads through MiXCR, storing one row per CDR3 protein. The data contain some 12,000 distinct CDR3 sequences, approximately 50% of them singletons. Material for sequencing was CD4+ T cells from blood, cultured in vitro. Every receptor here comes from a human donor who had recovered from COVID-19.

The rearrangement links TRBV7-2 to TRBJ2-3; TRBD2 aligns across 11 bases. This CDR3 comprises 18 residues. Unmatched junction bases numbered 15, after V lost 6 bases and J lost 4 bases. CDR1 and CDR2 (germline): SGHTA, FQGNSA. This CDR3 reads CASRGGSLLAGVADTQYF. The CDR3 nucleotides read TGTGCCAGCAGGGGAGGATCCCTACTAGCGGGAGTAGCAGATACGCAGTATTTT. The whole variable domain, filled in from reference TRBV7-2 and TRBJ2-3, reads GAGVSQSPSNKVTEKGKDVELRCDPISGHTALYWYRQSLGQGLEFLIYFQGNSAPDKSGLPSDRFSAERTGGSVSTLTIQRTQQEDSAVYLCASRGGSLLAGVADTQYFGPGTRLTVL.

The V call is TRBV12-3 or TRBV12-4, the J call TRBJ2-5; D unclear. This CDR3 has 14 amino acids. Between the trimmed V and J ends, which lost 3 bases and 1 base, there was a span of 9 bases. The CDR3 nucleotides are TGTGCCAGCAGTTTCAGGAGACGCCAAGAGACCCAGTACTTC. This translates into CASSFRRRQETQYF.

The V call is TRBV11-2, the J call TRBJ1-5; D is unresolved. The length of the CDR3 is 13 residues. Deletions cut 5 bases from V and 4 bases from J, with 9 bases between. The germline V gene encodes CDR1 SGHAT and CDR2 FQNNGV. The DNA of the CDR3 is TGTGCCAGCAGCCGTGGACTGAATCAGCCCCAGCATTTT. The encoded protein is CASSRGLNQPQHF.

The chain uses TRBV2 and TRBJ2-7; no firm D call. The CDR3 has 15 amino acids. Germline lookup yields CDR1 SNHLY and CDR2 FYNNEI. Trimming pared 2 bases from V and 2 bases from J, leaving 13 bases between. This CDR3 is CASSESLVVTYEQYF. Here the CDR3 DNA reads TGTGCCAGCAGTGAATCCCTTGTGGTGACCTACGAGCAGTACTTC.

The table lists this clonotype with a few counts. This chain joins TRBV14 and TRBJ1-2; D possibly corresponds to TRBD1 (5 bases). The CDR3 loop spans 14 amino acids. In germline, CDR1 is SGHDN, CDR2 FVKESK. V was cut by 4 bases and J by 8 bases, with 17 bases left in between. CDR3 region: CASSPNRTPFGYTF. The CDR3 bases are TGTGCCAGCAGCCCTAACAGGACGCCTTTCGGCTACACCTTC.

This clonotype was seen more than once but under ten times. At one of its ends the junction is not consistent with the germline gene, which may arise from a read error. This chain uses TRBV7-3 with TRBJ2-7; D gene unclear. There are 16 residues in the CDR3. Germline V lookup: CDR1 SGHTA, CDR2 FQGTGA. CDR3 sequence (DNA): TGTGCCAGCAGCCCCACATTGGCAGCGAACTCCTATGAGCAGTACTTC. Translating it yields CASSPTLAANSYEQYF.

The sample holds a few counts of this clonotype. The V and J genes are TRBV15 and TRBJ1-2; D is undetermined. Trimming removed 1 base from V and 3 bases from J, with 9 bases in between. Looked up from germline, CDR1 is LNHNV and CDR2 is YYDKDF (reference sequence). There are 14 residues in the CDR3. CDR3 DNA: TGTGCCACCAGCAGAGGTGGAACGGACTATGGCTACACCTTC. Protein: CATSRGGTDYGYTF.

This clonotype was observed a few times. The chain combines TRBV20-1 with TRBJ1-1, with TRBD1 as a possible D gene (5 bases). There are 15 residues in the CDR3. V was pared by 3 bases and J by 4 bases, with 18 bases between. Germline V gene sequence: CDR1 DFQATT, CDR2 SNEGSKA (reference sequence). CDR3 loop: CSARDPAGRSTEAFF. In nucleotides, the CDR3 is TGCAGTGCTAGGGACCCGGCAGGGCGTTCCACTGAAGCTTTCTTT.

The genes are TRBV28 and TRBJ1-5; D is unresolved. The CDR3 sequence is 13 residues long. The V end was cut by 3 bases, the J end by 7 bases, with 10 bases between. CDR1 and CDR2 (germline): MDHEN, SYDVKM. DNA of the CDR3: TGTGCCAGCAGTTTTCTTGAATCACAGCCCCAGCATTTT. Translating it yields CASSFLESQPQHF. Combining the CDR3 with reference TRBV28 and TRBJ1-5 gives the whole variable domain DVKVTQSSRYLVKRTGEKVFLECVQDMDHENMFWYRQDPGLGLRLIYFSYDVKMKEKGDIPEGYSVSREKKERFSLILESASTNQTSMYLCASSFLESQPQHFGDGTRLSIL.

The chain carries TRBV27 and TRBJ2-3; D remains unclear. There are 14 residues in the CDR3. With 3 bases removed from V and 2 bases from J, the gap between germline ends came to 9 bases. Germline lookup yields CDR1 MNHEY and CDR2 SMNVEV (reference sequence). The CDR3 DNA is TGTGCCAGCAGTTTTCAAGGATCCACAGATACGCAGTATTTT. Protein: CASSFQGSTDTQYF.

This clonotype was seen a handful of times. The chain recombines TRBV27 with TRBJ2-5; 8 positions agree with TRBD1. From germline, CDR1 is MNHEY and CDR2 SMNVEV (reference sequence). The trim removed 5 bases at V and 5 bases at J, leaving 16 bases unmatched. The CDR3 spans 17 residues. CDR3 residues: CASSRIPPQGGGETQYF. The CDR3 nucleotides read TGTGCCAGCAGTCGTATCCCCCCACAGGGGGGTGGGGAGACCCAGTACTTC.

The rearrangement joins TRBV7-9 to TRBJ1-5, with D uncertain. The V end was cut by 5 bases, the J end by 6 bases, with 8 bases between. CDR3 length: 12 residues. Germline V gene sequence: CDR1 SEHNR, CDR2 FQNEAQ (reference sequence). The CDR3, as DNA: TGTGCCAGCAGCCAGACGGGTCAGCCCCAGCATTTT. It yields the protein CASSQTGQPQHF.

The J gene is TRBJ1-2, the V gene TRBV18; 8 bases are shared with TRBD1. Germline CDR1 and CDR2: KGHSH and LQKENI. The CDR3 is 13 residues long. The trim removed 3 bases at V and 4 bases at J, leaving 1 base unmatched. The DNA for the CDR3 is TGTGCCAGCTCACCTCAGGGGGCCTATGGCTACACCTTC. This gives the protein CASSPQGAYGYTF. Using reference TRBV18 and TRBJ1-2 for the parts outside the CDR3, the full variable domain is NAGVMQNPRHLVRRRGQEARLRCSPMKGHSHVYWYRQLPEEGLKFMVYLQKENIIDESGMPKERFSAEFPKEGPSILRIQQVVRGDSAAYFCASSPQGAYGYTFGSGTRLTVV.

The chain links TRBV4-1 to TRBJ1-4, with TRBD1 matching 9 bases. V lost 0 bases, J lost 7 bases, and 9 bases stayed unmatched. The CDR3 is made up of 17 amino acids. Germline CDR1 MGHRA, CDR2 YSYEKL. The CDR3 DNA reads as TGCGCCAGCAGCCAAGATGGGACGACAGGGGGAGGTGAAAAACTGTTTTTT. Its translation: CASSQDGTTGGGEKLFF.

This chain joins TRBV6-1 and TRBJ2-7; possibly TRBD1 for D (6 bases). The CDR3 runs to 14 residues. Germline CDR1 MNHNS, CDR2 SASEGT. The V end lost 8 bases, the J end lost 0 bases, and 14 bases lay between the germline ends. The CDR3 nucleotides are TGTGCCAGCGAATTGGACAGCACCTCCTACGAGCAGTACTTC. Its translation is CASELDSTSYEQYF.